This T cell receptor (beta chain) was recovered during a study of T cells in Graves' hyperthyroidism and ophthalmopathy. This clonotype was observed a few times. V lost 3 bases and J lost 4, with 12 bases in between. Germline CDR1 is SEHNR and CDR2 is FQNEAQ (reference sequence). The CDR3 has 14 residues. RNA transcripts were the template for amplifying TCR beta CDR3 regions. The HTBI set primed first-round TCR CDR3 RT-PCR. TCRdb independently ran MiXCR on the multiplex PCR reads; one entry per CDR3 protein. Of hundreds of thousands of distinct CDR3 sequences in the sample, around 15% are singletons; the top ten hold more than 3%.

Material for sequencing was blood. This TCR was sampled from a woman in her forties with Graves' ophthalmopathy. The chain couples TRBV7-9 to TRBJ2-5, with D unresolved. CDR3 sequence reads: CASSFTQLGETQYF. CDR3 DNA: TGTGCCAGCAGCTTTACCCAGCTGGGAGAGACCCAGTACTTC.